The source of this T cell receptor beta chain is a study of cytotoxic CD8 clonotypes in ibrutinib-treated CLL (dated by TCRdb to the early 2020s). Describing the broader study: The cohort was composed of around twelve relapsed/refractory and about 16 treatment-naive patients; IGHV unmutated status was identified in approximately 17 patients. Responses were partial in roughly 25 patients and complete in 2; after median around 65 months follow-up, some 15 stayed in remission and some twelve progressed. Response samples were obtained after a median of around 11 months of treatment, with a range of roughly 6 to 36 months. On average, each sample had roughly 260,000 productive templates and around 100,000 productive rearrangements. Longitudinal samples were available for about 30% of the roughly 86 trial participants. Cryopreserved peripheral blood mononuclear cells were collected at three points: before therapy, at response, and at either sustained remission or disease progression. Every remission and progressive disease sample was obtained while ibrutinib was still being received by the patients.

In regard to this clone: It has no known antigen specificity. Base qualities are not provided; no much larger clone lies one nucleotide away.

The germline V gene specifies SGHDT as CDR1 and YYEEEE as CDR2. V trim: 4 bases; J trim: 0 bases; unmatched bases: 3. The CDR3 measures 15 amino acids from cysteine to phenylalanine. Just CDR3 DNA is preserved here, 45 bases in frame from base 1. Each clonotype received, on average, about 9.7x coverage in deep resolution sequencing performed on a MiSeq, where the target depth lay between 1 in 1 million and 1 in 200,000 T cells. TCR beta libraries were generated with the immunoSEQ hsTCRB Kit. As for the authors' bioinformatics: The data were analyzed with ImmunoSEQ Analyzer and ImmunoSEQ Data Assistant, and V, D and J gene assignments followed IMGT definitions. Clonality was computed as one minus normalized Shannon entropy of productive rearrangement frequencies, ranging from 0 to 1. Public clonotype analysis was restricted to overrepresented clonotypes comprising at least 0.05% of each patient's repertoire. Some 13 age-matched healthy donor repertoires from immuneACCESS served as clonality controls. In TCRdb, the immuneACCESS table is reduced to in-frame sequences with V and J assigned. These tables do not hold every clone; where another copy was compared, an unresolved V gene accounts for under half, and the others remain unexplained. V and J calls and clone size come straight from that table; D and trimming were deduced from the DNA. For this sample the table gives 150,000 to 200,000 clones, of which around nine tenths were detected only once. Clones ranked in the top ten supply about 3% of the sample.

Points the paper makes about the study in general: Baseline clonality was found to be higher than that of age-matched healthy donors and was strongly correlated with circulating CD8+ T-cell counts. Sampling times were not matched between sustained-remission and progressing patients, and lymph node repertoires were not studied. An increase in clonality was observed at ibrutinib response, with clonality remaining stable during sustained remission and falling back toward baseline at progression. Public clonotypes were rare and either shrank or stayed stable during treatment, and the rise in clonality at ibrutinib response reflected expansion of private clonotypes.

The sample's time point label, in plain terms: progressive disease on ibrutinib. For TCR beta library preparation, roughly 2.2 micrograms of genomic DNA were isolated from cryopreserved PBMCs. High-throughput TCR beta sequencing was performed on longitudinal blood samples from CLL patients receiving ibrutinib monotherapy. The patients took part in an open-label, single-center phase 2 trial of ibrutinib monotherapy. Here the chain combines TRBV5-6 and TRBJ2-2; 7 junctional bases match TRBD1. The material was PBMCs, obtained at disease progression, from a patient treated with ibrutinib. This receptor was identified in a human donor with chronic lymphocytic leukemia. This receptor carries the CDR3 CASSPGQSNTGELFF. At the DNA level, the sequence is TGTGCCAGCAGCCCGGGACAGTCGAACACCGGGGAGCTGTTTTTT.